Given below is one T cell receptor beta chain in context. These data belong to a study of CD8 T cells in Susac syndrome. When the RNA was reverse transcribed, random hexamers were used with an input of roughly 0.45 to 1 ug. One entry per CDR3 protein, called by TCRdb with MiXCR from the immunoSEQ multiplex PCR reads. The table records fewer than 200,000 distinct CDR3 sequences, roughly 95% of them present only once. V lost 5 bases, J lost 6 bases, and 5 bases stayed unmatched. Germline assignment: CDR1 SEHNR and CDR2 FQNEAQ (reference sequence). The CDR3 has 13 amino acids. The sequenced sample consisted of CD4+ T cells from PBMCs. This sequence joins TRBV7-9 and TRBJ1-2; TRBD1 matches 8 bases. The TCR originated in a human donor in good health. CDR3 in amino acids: CASSTRQGNGYTF. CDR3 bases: TGTGCCAGCAGCACGAGACAGGGGAATGGCTACACCTTC.